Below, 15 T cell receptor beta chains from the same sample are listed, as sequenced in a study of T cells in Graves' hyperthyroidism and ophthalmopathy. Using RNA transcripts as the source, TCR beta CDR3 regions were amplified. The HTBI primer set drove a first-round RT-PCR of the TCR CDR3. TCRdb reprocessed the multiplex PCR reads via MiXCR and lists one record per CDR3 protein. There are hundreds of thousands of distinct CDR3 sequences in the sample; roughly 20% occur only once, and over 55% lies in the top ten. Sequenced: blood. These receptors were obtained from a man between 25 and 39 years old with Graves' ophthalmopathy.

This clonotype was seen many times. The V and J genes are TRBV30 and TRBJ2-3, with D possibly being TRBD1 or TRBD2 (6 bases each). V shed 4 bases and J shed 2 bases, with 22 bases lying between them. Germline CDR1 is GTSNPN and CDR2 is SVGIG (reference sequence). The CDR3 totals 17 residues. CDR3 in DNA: TGTGCCTGGAAAGGGGGACTTACAGGGACCCCCACAGATACGCAGTATTTT. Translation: CAWKGGLTGTPTDTQYF.

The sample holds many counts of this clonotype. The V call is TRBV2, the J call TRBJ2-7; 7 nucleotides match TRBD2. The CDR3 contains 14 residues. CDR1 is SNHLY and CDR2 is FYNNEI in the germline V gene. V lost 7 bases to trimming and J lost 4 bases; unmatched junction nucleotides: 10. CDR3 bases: TGTGCCAGCAATAATCCGGGGGGTCGGTACGAGCAGTACTTC. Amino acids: CASNNPGGRYEQYF. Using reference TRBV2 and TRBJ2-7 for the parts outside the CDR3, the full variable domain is EPEVTQTPSHQVTQMGQEVILRCVPISNHLYFYWYRQILGQKVEFLVSFYNNEISEKSEIFDDQFSVERPDGSNFTLKIRSTKLEDSAMYFCASNNPGGRYEQYFGPGTRLTVT.

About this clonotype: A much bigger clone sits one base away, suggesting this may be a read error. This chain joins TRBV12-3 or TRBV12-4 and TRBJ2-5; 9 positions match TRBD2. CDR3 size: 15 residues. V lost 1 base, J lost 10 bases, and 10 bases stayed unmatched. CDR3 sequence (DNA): TGTGCCAGCAGTTTAGGGGGCGGGAGGGCCTGGGACCAGTACTTC. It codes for CASSLGGGRAWDQYF.

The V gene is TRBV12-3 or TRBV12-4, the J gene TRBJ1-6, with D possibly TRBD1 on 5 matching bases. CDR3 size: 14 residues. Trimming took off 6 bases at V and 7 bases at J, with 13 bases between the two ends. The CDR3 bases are TGTGCCAGCAGAATCGGGACGGCCAATTCACCCCTCCACTTT. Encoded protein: CASRIGTANSPLHF.

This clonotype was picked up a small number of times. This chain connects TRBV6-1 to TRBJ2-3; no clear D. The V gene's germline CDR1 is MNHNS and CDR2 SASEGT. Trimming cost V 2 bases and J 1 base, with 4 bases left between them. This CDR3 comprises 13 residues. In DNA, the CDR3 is TGTGCCAGCAGTGAATGGGGCACAGATACGCAGTATTTT. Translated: CASSEWGTDTQYF.

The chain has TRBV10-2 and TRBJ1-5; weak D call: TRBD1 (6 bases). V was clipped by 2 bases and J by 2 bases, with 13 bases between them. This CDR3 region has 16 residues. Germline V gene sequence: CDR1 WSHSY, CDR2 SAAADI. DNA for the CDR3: TGCGCCAGCAGTGAGAGGGGGGGGGAAGGCAATCAGCCCCAGCATTTT. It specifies CASSERGGEGNQPQHF.

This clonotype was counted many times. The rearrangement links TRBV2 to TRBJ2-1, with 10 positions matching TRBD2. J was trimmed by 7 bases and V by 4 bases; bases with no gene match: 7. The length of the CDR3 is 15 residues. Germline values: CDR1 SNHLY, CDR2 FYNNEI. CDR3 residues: CASSVTSGIVNEQFF. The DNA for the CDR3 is TGTGCCAGCAGTGTCACTAGCGGGATTGTGAATGAGCAGTTCTTC.

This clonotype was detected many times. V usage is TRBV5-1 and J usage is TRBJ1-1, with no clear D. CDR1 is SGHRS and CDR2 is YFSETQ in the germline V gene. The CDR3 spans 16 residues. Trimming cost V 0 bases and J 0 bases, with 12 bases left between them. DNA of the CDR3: TGCGCCAGCAGCTTGGCCGCGGGTCCCTTGAACACTGAAGCTTTCTTT. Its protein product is CASSLAAGPLNTEAFF.

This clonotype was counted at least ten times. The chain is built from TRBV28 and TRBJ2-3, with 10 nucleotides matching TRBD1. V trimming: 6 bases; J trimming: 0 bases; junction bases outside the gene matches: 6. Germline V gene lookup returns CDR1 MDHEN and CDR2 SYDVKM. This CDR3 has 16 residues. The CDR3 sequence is CASRAGTGASTDTQYF. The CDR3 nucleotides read TGTGCCAGCAGGGCCGGGACAGGGGCAAGCACAGATACGCAGTATTTT. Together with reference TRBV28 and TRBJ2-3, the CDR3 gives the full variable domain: DVKVTQSSRYLVKRTGEKVFLECVQDMDHENMFWYRQDPGLGLRLIYFSYDVKMKEKGDIPEGYSVSREKKERFSLILESASTNQTSMYLCASRAGTGASTDTQYFGPGTRLTVL.

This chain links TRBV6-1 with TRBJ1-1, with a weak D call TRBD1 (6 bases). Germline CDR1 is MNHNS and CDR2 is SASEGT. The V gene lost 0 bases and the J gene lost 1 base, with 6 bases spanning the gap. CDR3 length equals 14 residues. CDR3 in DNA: TGTGCCAGCAGTGAAGCGGGGGCGAACACTGAAGCTTTCTTT. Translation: CASSEAGANTEAFF.

CDR3 bases: TGTGCCTCCCAGGGGGACGCCTCCTACGAGCAGTACTTC. Translated, it gives CASQGDASYEQYF. V is TRBV24-1 and J is TRBJ2-7, with 7 bases that match TRBD1. CDR1 is KGHDR and CDR2 is SFDVKD in the germline V gene. The CDR3 covers 13 residues. With 12 bases clipped from V and 0 bases from J, the junction kept 7 bases outside the gene matches.

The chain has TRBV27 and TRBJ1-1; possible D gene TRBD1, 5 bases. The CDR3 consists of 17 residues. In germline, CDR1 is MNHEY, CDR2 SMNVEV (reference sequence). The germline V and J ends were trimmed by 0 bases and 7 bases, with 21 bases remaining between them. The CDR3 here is CASSLSYPGVGRGEAFF. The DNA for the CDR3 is TGTGCCAGCAGTTTATCTTACCCTGGGGTGGGAAGGGGTGAAGCTTTCTTT.

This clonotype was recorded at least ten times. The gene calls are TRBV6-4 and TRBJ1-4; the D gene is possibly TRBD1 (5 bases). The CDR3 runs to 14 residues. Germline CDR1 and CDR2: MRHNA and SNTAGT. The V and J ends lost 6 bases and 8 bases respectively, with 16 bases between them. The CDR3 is CASRARGEREKLFF. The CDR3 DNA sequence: TGTGCCAGCAGAGCCCGGGGGGAGCGGGAAAAACTGTTTTTT.

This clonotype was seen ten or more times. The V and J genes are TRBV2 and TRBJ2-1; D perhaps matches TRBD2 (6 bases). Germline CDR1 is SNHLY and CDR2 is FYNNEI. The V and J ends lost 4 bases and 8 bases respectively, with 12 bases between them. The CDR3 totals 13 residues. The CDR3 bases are TGTGCCAGCAGTGTAAATAGCGGCGATGAGCAGTTCTTC. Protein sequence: CASSVNSGDEQFF.

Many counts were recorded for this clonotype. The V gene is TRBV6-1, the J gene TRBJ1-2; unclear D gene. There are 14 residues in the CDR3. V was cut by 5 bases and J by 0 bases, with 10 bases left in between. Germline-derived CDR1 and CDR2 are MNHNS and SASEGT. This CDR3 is CASSYESTNYGYTF. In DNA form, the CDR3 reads TGTGCCAGCAGTTATGAGAGTACTAACTATGGCTACACCTTC.